This T cell receptor (beta chain) comes out of a study of blood T cell repertoires in COVID-19. Study overall: Sites across the United States, Italy and Spain contributed samples from acute and convalescent COVID-19. From T cells, B-cell-depleted T cells, or PBMCs came the material, which was cDNA or gDNA.

This CDR3 comprises 15 residues. Trimming pared 0 bases from V and 0 bases from J, leaving 5 bases between. CDR1 and CDR2 (germline): MNHEY, SMNVEV (reference sequence). Clones were read by immunoSEQ multiplex PCR, and TCRdb kept only the in-frame ones, dropping some. The table lists approximately 210,000 clones, about four fifths of them singletons. Sequencing used peripheral blood. V is TRBV27 and J is TRBJ1-4; D uncertain. The source is a woman in her forties or fifties with active or convalescent COVID-19. CDR3 nucleotide sequence: TGTGCCAGCAGTTTATCGGGCGCAACTAATGAAAAACTGTTTTTT. It codes for CASSLSGATNEKLFF.